This T cell receptor (beta chain) was profiled in a study of CD8+ T cells in alopecia areata. Study details: Female C3H/HeJ mice aged roughly 7-11 weeks received skin from approximately 6-13-month-old C3H/HeJ donors with spontaneous alopecia. Study-wide findings and caveats: For lesional scalp, especially alopecia totalis/universalis, clonality was higher than in normal scalp. Scalp samples also yield sequences from resident alphabeta T cells of normal skin.

RNA, once extracted, was reverse transcribed into cDNA for use as the sequencing template. Assay: immunoSEQ multiplex PCR; the TCRdb copy retains only in-frame clones and omits some. The sample lists over 5,500 clones, none appearing once, the ten largest making up about 25%. With 6 bases removed from V and 2 bases from J, the gap between germline ends came to 12 bases. This CDR3 comprises 14 residues. Germline V gene data show CDR1 as MSHET and CDR2 as SYDVDS. To note about this clone: Its specificity is unknown. The genes and germline here are from mouse. Read coverage stops 4 residues before the CDR3 terminus; the germline J gene supplies the remainder.

Time point meaning: mouse skin 6 weeks after grafting, around onset of hair loss. Recipient mouse skin was biopsied at grafting and 3 and 6 weeks later. This chain uses TRBV29 with TRBJ2-3; tentatively, D is TRBD2 (7 bases). This specimen was skin, taken at week 6. The receptor comes from a C3H/HeJ mouse with alopecia areata. Strain haplotype at MHC: H2-k. CDR3 DNA (partial): TGTGCTAGCAGGGGGGGCGCGAATGCAGAA. Its translation: CASRGGANAE. The complete CDR3 protein is CASRGGANAETLYF.